One and the same sample provided the 25 T cell receptor beta chains below, sequenced in a study of cytomegalovirus exposure and HLA in healthy donors. Use of 60 Vbeta and 13 Jbeta primers characterized the PCR. Measured with immunoSEQ multiplex PCR; TCRdb has only the in-frame clones, and not every one. This sample has 150,000 to 200,000 clones, with about 80% found just once. Sequenced: PBMCs. These receptors were collected from a woman aged 25 to 39 in good health and CMV-seropositive.

The chain combines TRBV9 with TRBJ2-7; TRBD2 agrees at 13 bases. Per the germline V gene, CDR1 is SGDLS and CDR2 is YYNGEE. CDR3 length: 15 amino acids. V lost 3 bases to trimming and J lost 5 bases; unmatched junction nucleotides: 5. The CDR3 coding sequence is TGTGCCAGCAGCGCACTAGCGGGAGGGCCTCACGAGCAGTACTTC. Amino acids: CASSALAGGPHEQYF. Complete variable domain (other parts from reference TRBV9 and TRBJ2-7): DSGVTQTPKHLITATGQRVTLRCSPRSGDLSVYWYQQSLDQGLQFLIQYYNGEERAKGNILERFSAQQFPDLHSELNLSSLELGDSALYFCASSALAGGPHEQYFGPGTRLTVT.

V gene TRBV29-1 combines with J gene TRBJ2-2; D is undetermined. This CDR3 comprises 13 residues. The germline V and J ends were trimmed by 5 bases and 0 bases, with 7 bases remaining between them. Germline V gene sequence: CDR1 SQVTM, CDR2 ANQGSEA. Here the CDR3 reads CSVSHTNTGELFF. In DNA form, the CDR3 reads TGCAGCGTTTCACATACGAACACCGGGGAGCTGTTTTTT.

The J gene is TRBJ2-2, the V gene TRBV7-2; 7 nucleotides align to TRBD2. In germline, CDR1 is SGHTA, CDR2 FQGNSA. CDR3 length equals 14 residues. V gave up 3 bases and J gave up 6 bases; unmatched junction bases: 4. The CDR3 here is CASSFRTSAGELFF. Written as DNA, the CDR3 is TGTGCCAGCAGCTTTAGGACTAGTGCCGGGGAGCTGTTTTTT. Supplemented by reference TRBV7-2 and TRBJ2-2, the full variable domain reads GAGVSQSPSNKVTEKGKDVELRCDPISGHTALYWYRQSLGQGLEFLIYFQGNSAPDKSGLPSDRFSAERTGGSVSTLTIQRTQQEDSAVYLCASSFRTSAGELFFGEGSRLTVL.

The CDR3 coding sequence is TGTGCTAGTGGTTTGGAAGGGGTTTCCACCGGGGAGCTGTTTTTT. It specifies CASGLEGVSTGELFF. The chain links TRBV12-5 to TRBJ2-2, with a possible D match to TRBD1 (5 bases). Germline lookup yields CDR1 LGHNT and CDR2 FRNRAP. The germline V and J ends were trimmed by 1 base and 4 bases, with 10 bases remaining between them. This CDR3 contains 15 residues. The full variable domain, in which reference TRBV12-5 and TRBJ2-2 provide the parts outside the CDR3, is DARVTQTPRHKVTEMGQEVTMRCQPILGHNTVFWYRQTMMQGLELLAYFRNRAPLDDSGMPKDRFSAEMPDATLATLKIQPSEPRDSAVYFCASGLEGVSTGELFFGEGSRLTVL.

This rearrangement joins TRBV9 to TRBJ2-1, with 10 bases matching TRBD2. The V segment lost 4 bases and the J segment 0 bases; nucleotides outside the gene matches: 10. This CDR3 comprises 18 residues. Germline V gives CDR1 SGDLS, CDR2 YYNGEE. CDR3 amino acids: CASSRLAGARSSYNEQFF. The CDR3 DNA reads as TGTGCCAGCAGCCGGCTAGCGGGAGCGAGGAGCTCCTACAATGAGCAGTTCTTC.

The gene calls are TRBV30 and TRBJ2-3; 10 bases match TRBD2. V gave up 2 bases and J gave up 6 bases; unmatched junction bases: 5. This CDR3 has 14 residues. The germline gives CDR1 GTSNPN, CDR2 SVGIG (reference sequence). CDR3 DNA: TGTGCCTGGAGTTGGGCTAGCGGGGGTGATACGCAGTATTTT. Its protein product is CAWSWASGGDTQYF.

On this clone: The sample carries other DNA sequences with the same CDR3. This chain uses TRBV9 with TRBJ1-3; D not certain. CDR1 SGDLS and CDR2 YYNGEE come from the germline V gene. Trimming removed 0 bases at V and 4 bases at J, with 8 bases between. The CDR3 spans 14 residues. The DNA of the CDR3 is TGTGCCAGCAGCGTAGCGGGGTCCGGAAACACCATATATTTT. Translation gives CASSVAGSGNTIYF.

This rearrangement joins TRBV19 to TRBJ1-5; D is unclear. Germline V gene sequence: CDR1 LNHDA, CDR2 SQIVND (reference sequence). The CDR3 runs to 12 residues. V gave up 8 bases and J gave up 1 base, with 6 bases separating them. The CDR3, as DNA: TGTGCCAGTCGGAGGAGCAATCAGCCCCAGCATTTT. This encodes CASRRSNQPQHF.

Comment on this clone: Germline and junction disagree at one end, which may indicate a read error. The rearrangement joins TRBV5-5 to TRBJ2-7; TRBD2 matches at 9 bases. The CDR3 runs to 13 residues. Germline V lookup: CDR1 SGHKS, CDR2 YYEKEE (reference sequence). The CDR3 sequence is CASRPGPAGGPIF. The CDR3 DNA reads TGTGCCAGCAGACCCGGACCAGCGGGAGGCCCAATCTTC. The complete variable domain, with remaining parts taken from reference TRBV5-5 and TRBJ2-7, reads DAGVTQSPTHLIKTRGQQVTLRCSPISGHKSVSWYQQVLGQGPQFIFQYYEKEERGRGNFPDRFSARQFPNYSSELNVNALLLGDSALYLCASRPGPAGGPIFGPGTRLTVT.

V gene TRBV12-5 combines with J gene TRBJ2-2; D is ambiguous. The CDR3 loop spans 14 amino acids. The V gene's germline CDR1 is LGHNT and CDR2 FRNRAP. V gave up 4 bases and J gave up 5 bases, with 11 bases separating them. The CDR3, as DNA: TGTGCTAGTGGTTCGGCGACGGGTACCGGGGAGCTGTTTTTT. Its protein product is CASGSATGTGELFF.

Only a few counts were recorded for this clone. J is TRBJ1-1 and V is TRBV30; 7 bases line up with TRBD1. The length of the CDR3 is 12 residues. The germline V gene encodes CDR1 GTSNPN and CDR2 SVGIG (reference sequence). Losses at the gene ends were 4 bases for V and 5 bases for J; bases not matched to a gene: 4. Written as DNA, the CDR3 is TGTGCCTGGAAAGGGGGCAGAACTGAAGCTTTCTTT. Its translation: CAWKGGRTEAFF.

The rearrangement links TRBV19 to TRBJ1-5; D not resolved. The ends were cut back, 3 bases at V and 7 bases at J, with 7 bases in the middle. CDR3 size: 12 residues. The V gene's germline CDR1 is LNHDA and CDR2 SQIVND (reference sequence). For the CDR3, the DNA is TGTGCCAGTAGTATGGCGGGCCAGCCCCAGCATTTT. Its translation is CASSMAGQPQHF.

The table lists this clone with a count of one. As DNA, the CDR3 is TGTGCCAGCAGTGGCACTAGCGGGTTTCTCGAGCAGTACTTC. Its protein is CASSGTSGFLEQYF. The chain is built from TRBV2 and TRBJ2-7, with 9 bases that match TRBD2. Germline CDR1 and CDR2: SNHLY and FYNNEI. The CDR3 loop spans 14 amino acids. V trimming: 4 bases; J trimming: 6 bases; junction bases outside the gene matches: 7.

This rearrangement joins TRBV9 to TRBJ1-2, with 9 positions matching TRBD1. V trimming: 0 bases; J trimming: 5 bases; junction bases outside the gene matches: 2. The length of the CDR3 is 14 residues. The V gene's germline CDR1 is SGDLS and CDR2 YYNGEE. The CDR3 is CASSVDRGRYGYTF. The CDR3 DNA follows: TGTGCCAGCAGCGTAGACAGGGGGCGATATGGCTACACCTTC.

This clone was seen once. The chain has TRBV14 and TRBJ1-3; maybe TRBD1 (5 bases). The germline V and J ends were trimmed by 4 bases and 0 bases, with 22 bases remaining between them. The CDR3 runs 19 residues. Germline V gives CDR1 SGHDN, CDR2 FVKESK. The CDR3 DNA is TGTGCCAGCAGCCGGGGGGACGGACATTTCCATCCCTCTGGAAACACCATATATTTT. It translates to CASSRGDGHFHPSGNTIYF.

The chain joins TRBV29-1 to TRBJ1-1, with TRBD1 matching 8 bases. Trimming took 2 bases from V and 1 from J; bases not matched to a gene: 6. Germline V gene sequence: CDR1 SQVTM, CDR2 ANQGSEA. The CDR3 contains 15 residues. The CDR3 here is CSVERGTGGNTEAFF. The CDR3 nucleotides are TGCAGCGTTGAAAGAGGAACAGGGGGGAACACTGAAGCTTTCTTT.

This chain links TRBV5-1 with TRBJ1-1; D might be TRBD1 (5 bases). The V gene's germline CDR1 is SGHRS and CDR2 YFSETQ. The CDR3 is 16 residues long. V dropped 0 bases and J dropped 3 bases, with 15 bases sitting between them. CDR3 nucleotides: TGCGCCAGCAGCTTGGTTCTGGGGCGCGGGGACACTGAAGCTTTCTTT. It is translated as CASSLVLGRGDTEAFF.

This CDR3 reads CASSGGTSSHEQFF. The CDR3, as DNA: TGTGCCAGTAGTGGTGGGACTAGCTCCCATGAGCAGTTCTTC. The rearrangement joins TRBV19 to TRBJ2-1, with 9 nucleotides matching TRBD2. Germline-derived CDR1 and CDR2 are LNHDA and SQIVND (reference sequence). V shed 5 bases and J 8 bases; nucleotides not matched to a gene: 7. CDR3 size: 14 residues.

The chain is built from TRBV10-3 and TRBJ1-5, with D uncertain. Trimming removed 7 bases from V and 0 bases from J, with 10 bases in between. This CDR3 contains 14 residues. Germline CDR1 is ENHRY and CDR2 is SYGVKD. The CDR3 region has the DNA TGTGCCATCAATGGAGGGAATAGCAATCAGCCCCAGCATTTT. Its protein product is CAINGGNSNQPQHF.

This sequence joins TRBV7-2 and TRBJ1-2, with D unresolved. V was clipped by 5 bases and J by 4 bases, with 8 bases between them. The length of the CDR3 is 12 residues. The germline CDR1 and CDR2 sequences are SGHTA and FQGNSA. CDR3 in DNA: TGTGCCAGCAGCCCCGTGGCCTATGGCTACACCTTC. Protein product: CASSPVAYGYTF.

The chain employs TRBV10-1 and TRBJ1-2, with D hard to call. CDR3 length equals 13 residues. Germline CDR1 is WNHNN and CDR2 is SYGVQD (reference sequence). V shed 4 bases and J shed 7 bases, with 13 bases lying between them. CDR3 protein: CASSASPEGGYTF. The CDR3 nucleotides are TGCGCCAGCAGTGCCAGCCCGGAGGGTGGCTACACCTTC.

The chain links TRBV5-1 to TRBJ2-3; 8 nucleotides match TRBD2. CDR1 and CDR2 (germline): SGHRS, YFSETQ. CDR3 length equals 14 residues. Trimming took 3 bases from V and 4 from J; bases not matched to a gene: 4. DNA of the CDR3: TGCGCCAGCAGCTCGCAGCGGGAGTCAGATACGCAGTATTTT. Residues: CASSSQRESDTQYF.

This clone was detected only a few times. The chain carries TRBV5-1 and TRBJ2-1, with 7 bases lining up with TRBD1. The CDR3 extends over 16 amino acids. V trimming: 0 bases; J trimming: 4 bases; junction bases outside the gene matches: 7. CDR1 is SGHRS, CDR2 YFSETQ, per germline. CDR3 nucleotide sequence: TGCGCCAGCAGCTTGGGTAGACAGGGACCTTACAATGAGCAGTTCTTC. Translated, it gives CASSLGRQGPYNEQFF.

Note on this clone: This same CDR3 is encoded by further DNA sequences in the sample. The rearrangement uses TRBV5-1 and TRBJ2-5; 13 bases agree with TRBD2. From germline, CDR1 is SGHRS and CDR2 YFSETQ. Unmatched junction bases numbered 0, after V lost 0 bases and J lost 4 bases. The CDR3 runs 15 residues. CDR3 loop: CASSLGLAGGETQYF. The DNA of the CDR3 is TGCGCCAGCAGCTTGGGACTAGCGGGGGGAGAGACCCAGTACTTC. Filled out from reference TRBV5-1 and TRBJ2-5, the complete variable domain reads KAGVTQTPRYLIKTRGQQVTLSCSPISGHRSVSWYQQTPGQGLQFLFEYFSETQRNKGNFPGRFSGRQFSNSRSEMNVSTLELGDSALYLCASSLGLAGGETQYFGPGTRLLVL.

The J gene is TRBJ1-2, the V gene TRBV7-9, with 10 bases fitting TRBD1. Germline V gene lookup returns CDR1 SEHNR and CDR2 FQNEAQ (reference sequence). Trimming cost V 1 base and J 8 bases; bases outside gene matches: 13. There are 17 residues in the CDR3. Here the CDR3 reads CASSLEVTGGELWGYTF. CDR3 nucleotide sequence: TGTGCCAGCAGCTTAGAAGTGACAGGGGGCGAGCTCTGGGGCTACACCTTC.